The source of this T cell receptor beta chain is a study of blood T cell repertoires in COVID-19. Whole-study context: Symptom resolution, clearance, or two negative PCRs marked donors in Cohort 3 as recovered.

Only one count was recorded for this clone. This same CDR3 is encoded by further DNA sequences in the sample. Here immunoSEQ multiplex PCR was the method, and the copy in TCRdb shows in-frame clones only, minus some. The sample lists about 170,000 clones, 79% occurring once. The sample consisted of PBMCs or T cells enriched from blood (not recorded which). The sequence was obtained from a woman in her sixties or seventies in a cohort exposed to, infected with or recovered from COVID-19 (not recorded which).

The CDR3 DNA reads TGTGCCAGCAGCTTAGGCGGGGGCTCCTACAATGAGCAGTTCTTC. Translation: CASSLGGGSYNEQFF. The chain is built from TRBV7-2 and TRBJ2-1, with 7 nucleotides matching TRBD2. V gave up 1 base and J gave up 0 bases; unmatched junction bases: 0. The germline V gene encodes CDR1 SGHTA and CDR2 FQGNSA. This CDR3 spans 15 amino acids.